One sample yielded the 14 T cell receptor beta chains listed below, sequenced in a study of blood T cells in healthy people across ages. Using a J-beta primer mix together with a sample-barcoded 5' primer, a second PCR was run for about 7 to 12 cycles. TCRdb re-called the 5' RACE reads with MiXCR, one entry per CDR3 protein. The sample carries some 860,000 distinct CDR3 sequences, roughly 50% recorded once. The sample taken for sequencing was blood. The receptors stem from a man aged 35 to 55 in good health.

The chain recombines TRBV7-2 with TRBJ1-1; D remains ambiguous. The CDR3 sequence is 14 residues long. With 5 bases removed from V and 4 bases from J, the gap between germline ends came to 14 bases. CDR1 and CDR2 (germline): SGHTA, FQGNSA. The CDR3, as DNA: TGTGCCAGCAGCCAGATATCCGCCTCCACTGAAGCTTTCTTT. Amino acid sequence: CASSQISASTEAFF.

The rearrangement joins TRBV20-1 to TRBJ2-1; 9 nucleotides agree with TRBD2. This CDR3 has 18 amino acids. V shed 6 bases and J 0 bases; nucleotides not matched to a gene: 15. CDR1 and CDR2 (germline): DFQATT, SNEGSKA (reference sequence). The CDR3 sequence is CSALLRAGGPLSYNEQFF. As DNA, the CDR3 is TGCAGTGCCCTTCTCCGTGCGGGAGGGCCCCTCTCCTACAATGAGCAGTTCTTC.

This clonotype was picked up one time. The chain uses TRBV7-9 and TRBJ2-1; a possible D gene is TRBD2 (5 bases). V lost 6 bases and J lost 1, with 7 bases in between. CDR1 and CDR2 (germline): SEHNR, FQNEAQ (reference sequence). This CDR3 comprises 13 residues. For the CDR3, the DNA is TGTGCCAGCAGGGAGGATTCCTACAATGAGCAGTTCTTC. It specifies CASREDSYNEQFF.

V is TRBV7-9 and J is TRBJ2-4; the D is unclear. The better agreement between TRBJ2-5 and the DNA end casts doubt on the J call. The CDR3 loop spans 14 amino acids. Germline-derived CDR1 and CDR2 are SEHNR and FQNEAQ (reference sequence). The CDR3 spells CASSPGGFAETQYF. For the CDR3, the DNA is TGTGCCAGCAGCCCCGGTGGGTTCGCGGAGACCCAGTACTTC.

This chain links TRBV7-2 with TRBJ2-5, with a tentative D call TRBD2 (6 bases). The germline gives CDR1 SGHTA, CDR2 FQGNSA. V gave up 6 bases and J gave up 3 bases, with 11 bases separating them. The CDR3 runs 13 residues. The CDR3 spells CASRYTGEETQYF. CDR3 nucleotides: TGTGCCAGCAGGTATACGGGGGAAGAGACCCAGTACTTC.

Turning to this clonotype: One end of the junction varies from germline; a read error may be responsible. V is TRBV12-3 or TRBV12-4 and J is TRBJ2-1, with D possibly being TRBD1 (7 bases). The CDR3 length is 16 residues. The CDR3 nucleotides read TGTGCCAGCAGATTTAGCGGTGGAGGGGGCTACAATGGGCAGTTCTTC. Translation: CASRFSGGGGYNGQFF.

V gene TRBV20-1 combines with J gene TRBJ2-7; TRBD2 matches at 8 bases. The J call may be in error: the DNA end matches TRBJ2-5 better. This CDR3 has 13 amino acids. Germline V gene data show CDR1 as DFQATT and CDR2 as SNEGSKA (reference sequence). The CDR3 loop reads CSLNTGGRETQYF. The CDR3 nucleotides read TGCAGCCTAAATACGGGGGGGAGAGAGACCCAGTACTTC.

This clonotype was counted a single time. This chain links TRBV4-1 with TRBJ2-4; tentatively, D is TRBD1 or TRBD2 (7 bases each). CDR1 is MGHRA, CDR2 YSYEKL, per germline. V dropped 2 bases and J dropped 2 bases, with 13 bases sitting between them. The CDR3 totals 16 residues. CDR3 residues: CASSQPGGGPKNIQYF. CDR3 in DNA: TGCGCCAGCAGCCAACCAGGGGGGGGGCCCAAAAACATTCAGTACTTC.

This chain joins TRBV9 and TRBJ2-4, with TRBD1 as a possible D gene (5 bases). Germline CDR1 SGDLS, CDR2 YYNGEE. The CDR3 is 15 residues long. V lost 6 bases and J lost 0, with 13 bases in between. CDR3 coding DNA: TGTGCCAGCACCCCAGGGTGGGGAGCCAAAAACATTCAGTACTTC. Translated, it gives CASTPGWGAKNIQYF.

This clonotype came up a few times. The J gene is TRBJ2-5, the V gene TRBV29-1; 9 positions agree with TRBD1. After removal of 3 bases from V and 4 bases from J, the junction contained 3 bases not matched to a gene. This CDR3 region has 13 residues. CDR1 SQVTM and CDR2 ANQGSEA come from the germline V gene. Here the CDR3 reads CSVEGQGRETQYF. The CDR3 DNA reads TGCAGCGTTGAGGGACAGGGTCGAGAGACCCAGTACTTC.

J is TRBJ2-5 and V is TRBV6-2 or TRBV6-3, with 7 bases matching TRBD1. Gene TRBJ2-7 matches the end of the DNA better, so the J call may be wrong. The germline V gene encodes CDR1 MNHEY and CDR2 SVGEGT. The CDR3 sequence is 14 residues long. CDR3 sequence (DNA): TGTGCCAGCAGGGCCGGGACAGCCTACTACGAGCAGTACTTC. Translating it yields CASRAGTAYYEQYF.

The DNA of the CDR3 is TGTGCCAGCAGCTTAGATGGACTTAGTGAGCCCCAGCATTTT. It yields the protein CASSLDGLSEPQHF. This chain joins TRBV11-2 and TRBJ1-5; D is unresolved. The CDR3 extends over 14 amino acids. V gave up 0 bases and J gave up 8 bases, with 11 bases separating them. Per germline, CDR1 SGHAT and CDR2 FQNNGV.

The V and J genes are TRBV7-9 and TRBJ2-3; 8 bases map to TRBD2. Trimming removed 5 bases from V and 1 base from J; junction bases left unmatched: 8. CDR1 is SEHNR, CDR2 FQNEAQ, per germline (reference sequence). The CDR3 consists of 16 residues. This CDR3 reads CASSPTEAGGTDTQYF. For the CDR3, the DNA is TGTGCCAGCAGCCCAACGGAAGCGGGGGGCACAGATACGCAGTATTTT.

In its sample, this clonotype was seen a few times. The chain employs TRBV9 and TRBJ2-3, with D tentatively TRBD1 (7 bases). Germline V gives CDR1 SGDLS, CDR2 YYNGEE. The CDR3 has 16 residues. Trimming pared 4 bases from V and 5 bases from J, leaving 20 bases between. The CDR3 spells CASSPQGGGAVDTQYF. In DNA, the CDR3 is TGTGCCAGCAGCCCCCAGGGGGGCGGGGCGGTAGATACGCAGTATTTT.